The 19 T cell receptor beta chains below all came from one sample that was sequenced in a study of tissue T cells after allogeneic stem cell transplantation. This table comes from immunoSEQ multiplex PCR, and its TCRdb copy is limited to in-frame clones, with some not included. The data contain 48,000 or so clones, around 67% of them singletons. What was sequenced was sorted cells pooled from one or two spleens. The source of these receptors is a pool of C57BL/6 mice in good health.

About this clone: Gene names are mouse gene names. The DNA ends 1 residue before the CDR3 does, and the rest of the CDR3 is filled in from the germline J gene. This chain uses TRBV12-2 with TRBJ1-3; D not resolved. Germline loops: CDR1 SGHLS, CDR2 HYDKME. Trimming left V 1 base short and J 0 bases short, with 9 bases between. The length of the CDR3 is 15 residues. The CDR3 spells CASSLTTNSGNTLYF. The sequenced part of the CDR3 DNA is TGTGCCAGCTCTCTTACAACTAATTCTGGAAATACGCTCTAT. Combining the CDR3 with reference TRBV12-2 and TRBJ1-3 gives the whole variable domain NSGVVQSPRYIIKGKGERSILKCIPISGHLSVAWYQQTQGQELKFFIQHYDKMERDKGNLPSRFSVQQFDDYHSEMNMSALELEDSAVYFCASSLTTNSGNTLYFGEGSRLIVV.

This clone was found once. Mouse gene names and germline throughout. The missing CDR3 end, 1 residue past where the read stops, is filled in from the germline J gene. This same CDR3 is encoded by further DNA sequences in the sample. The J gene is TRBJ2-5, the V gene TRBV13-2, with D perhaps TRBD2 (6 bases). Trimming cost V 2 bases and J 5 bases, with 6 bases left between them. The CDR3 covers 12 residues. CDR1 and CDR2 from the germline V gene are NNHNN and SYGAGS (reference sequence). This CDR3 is CASGDWGDTQYF. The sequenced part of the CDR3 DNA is TGTGCCAGCGGTGACTGGGGAGACACCCAGTAC.

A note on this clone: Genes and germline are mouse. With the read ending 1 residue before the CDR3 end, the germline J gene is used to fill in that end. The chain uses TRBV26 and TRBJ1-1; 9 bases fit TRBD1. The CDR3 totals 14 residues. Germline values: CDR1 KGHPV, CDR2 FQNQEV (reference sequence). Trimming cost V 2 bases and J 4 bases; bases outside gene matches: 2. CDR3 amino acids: CASSLGTGFTEVFF. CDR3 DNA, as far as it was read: TGTGCCAGCAGTCTGGGGACAGGGTTCACAGAAGTCTTC.

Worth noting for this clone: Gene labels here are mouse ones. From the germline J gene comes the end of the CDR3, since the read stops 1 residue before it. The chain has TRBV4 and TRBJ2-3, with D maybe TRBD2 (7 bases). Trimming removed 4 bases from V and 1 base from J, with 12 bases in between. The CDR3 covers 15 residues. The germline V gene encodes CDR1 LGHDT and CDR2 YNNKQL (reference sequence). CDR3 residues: CASSFGGQGAETLYF. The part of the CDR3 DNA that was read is TGTGCCAGCAGCTTTGGGGGGCAGGGTGCAGAAACGCTGTAT.

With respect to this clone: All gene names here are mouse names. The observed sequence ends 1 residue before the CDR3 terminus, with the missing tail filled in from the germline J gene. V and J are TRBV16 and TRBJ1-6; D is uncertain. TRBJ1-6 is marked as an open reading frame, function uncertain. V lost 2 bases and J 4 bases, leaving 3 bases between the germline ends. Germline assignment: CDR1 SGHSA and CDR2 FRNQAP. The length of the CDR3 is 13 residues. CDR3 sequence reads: CASSLKYNSPLYF. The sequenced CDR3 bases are TGTGCAAGCAGCTTAAAGTATAATTCGCCCCTCTAC.

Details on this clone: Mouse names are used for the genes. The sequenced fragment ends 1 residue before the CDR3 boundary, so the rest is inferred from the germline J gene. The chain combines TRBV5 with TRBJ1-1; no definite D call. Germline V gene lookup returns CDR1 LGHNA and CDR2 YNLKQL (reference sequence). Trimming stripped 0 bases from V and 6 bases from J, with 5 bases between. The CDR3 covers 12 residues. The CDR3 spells CASSQEDAEVFF. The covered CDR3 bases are TGTGCCAGCAGCCAAGAGGACGCAGAAGTCTTC.

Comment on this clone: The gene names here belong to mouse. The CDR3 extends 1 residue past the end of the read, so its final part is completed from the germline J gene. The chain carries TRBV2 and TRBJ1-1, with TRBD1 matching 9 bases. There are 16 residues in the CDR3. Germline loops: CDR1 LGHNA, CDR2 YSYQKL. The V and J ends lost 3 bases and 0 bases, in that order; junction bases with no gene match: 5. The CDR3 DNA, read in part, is TGTGCCAGCAGCCACCCGGACAGGGGTGCAAACACAGAAGTCTTC. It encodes CASSHPDRGANTEVF. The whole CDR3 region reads CASSHPDRGANTEVFF.

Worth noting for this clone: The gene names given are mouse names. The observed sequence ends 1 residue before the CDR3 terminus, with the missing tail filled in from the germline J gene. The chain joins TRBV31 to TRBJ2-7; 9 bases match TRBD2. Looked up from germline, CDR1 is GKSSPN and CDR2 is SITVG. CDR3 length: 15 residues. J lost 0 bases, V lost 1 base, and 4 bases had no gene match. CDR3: CAWSRAGGVSYEQYF. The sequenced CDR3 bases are TGTGCCTGGAGTCGCGCTGGGGGGGTCTCCTATGAACAGTAC.

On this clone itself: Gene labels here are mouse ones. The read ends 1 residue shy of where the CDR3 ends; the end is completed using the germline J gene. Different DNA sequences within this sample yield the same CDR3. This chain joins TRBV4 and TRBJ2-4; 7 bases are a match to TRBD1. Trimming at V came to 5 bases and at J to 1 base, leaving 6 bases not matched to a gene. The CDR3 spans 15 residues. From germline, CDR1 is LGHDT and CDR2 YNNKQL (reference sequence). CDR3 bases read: TGTGCCAGCAGCCTCGACAGGGTGGGTCAAAACACCTTGTAC. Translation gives CASSLDRVGQNTLY. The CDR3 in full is CASSLDRVGQNTLYF.

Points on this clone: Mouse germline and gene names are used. CDR3 in amino acids: CTCSAVDSQDTQYF. The covered CDR3 bases are TGCACCTGCAGTGCAGTGGACTCCCAAGACACCCAGTAC. The gene calls are TRBV1 and TRBJ2-5; a possible D gene is TRBD2 (5 bases). The read terminates 1 residue ahead of where the CDR3 ends, so the germline J gene completes it. CDR3 length equals 14 residues. V was trimmed by 1 base and J by 2 bases, leaving 7 bases between them. Germline values: CDR1 NSQYPW, CDR2 LRSPGD (reference sequence).

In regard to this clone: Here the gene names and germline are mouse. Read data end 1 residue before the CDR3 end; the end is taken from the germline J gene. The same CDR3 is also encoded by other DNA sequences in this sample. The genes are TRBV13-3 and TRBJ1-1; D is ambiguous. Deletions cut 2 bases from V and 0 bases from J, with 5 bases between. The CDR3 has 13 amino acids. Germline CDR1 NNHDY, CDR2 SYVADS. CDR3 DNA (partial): TGTGCCAGCAGTGACACTGCAAACACAGAAGTCTTC. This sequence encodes CASSDTANTEVF. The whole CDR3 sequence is CASSDTANTEVFF.

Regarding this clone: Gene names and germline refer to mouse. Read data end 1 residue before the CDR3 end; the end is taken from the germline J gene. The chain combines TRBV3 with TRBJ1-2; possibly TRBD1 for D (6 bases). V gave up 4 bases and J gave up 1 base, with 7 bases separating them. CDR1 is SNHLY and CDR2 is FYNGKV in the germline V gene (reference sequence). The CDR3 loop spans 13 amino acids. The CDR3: CASSWDKNSDYTF. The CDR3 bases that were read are TGTGCCAGCAGCTGGGACAAAAACTCCGACTACACC.

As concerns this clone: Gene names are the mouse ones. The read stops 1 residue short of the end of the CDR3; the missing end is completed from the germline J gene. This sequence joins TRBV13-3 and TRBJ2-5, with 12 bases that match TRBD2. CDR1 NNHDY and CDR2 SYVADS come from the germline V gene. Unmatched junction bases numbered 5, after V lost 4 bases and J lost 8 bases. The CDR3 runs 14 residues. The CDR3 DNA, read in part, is TGTGCCAGCAGTCCGACTGGGGGGGCGTTCACCCAGTAC. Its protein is CASSPTGGAFTQY. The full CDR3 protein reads CASSPTGGAFTQYF.

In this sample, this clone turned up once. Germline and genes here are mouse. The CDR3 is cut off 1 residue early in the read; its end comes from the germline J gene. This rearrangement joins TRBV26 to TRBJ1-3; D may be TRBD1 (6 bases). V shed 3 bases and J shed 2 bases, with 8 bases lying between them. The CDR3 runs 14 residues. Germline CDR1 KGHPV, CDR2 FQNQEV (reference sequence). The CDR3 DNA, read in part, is TGTGCCAGCAGTCTAGGGACAACTGGAAATACGCTCTAT. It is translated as CASSLGTTGNTLY. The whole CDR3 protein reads CASSLGTTGNTLYF.

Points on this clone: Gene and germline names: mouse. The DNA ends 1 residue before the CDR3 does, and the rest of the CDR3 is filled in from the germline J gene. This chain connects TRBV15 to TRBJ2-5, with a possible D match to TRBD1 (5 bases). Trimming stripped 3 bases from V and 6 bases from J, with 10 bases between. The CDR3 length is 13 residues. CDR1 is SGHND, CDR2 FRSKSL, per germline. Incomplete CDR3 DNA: TGTGCCAGCAGTTTGAACAGGAAGGACACCCAGTAC. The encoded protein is CASSLNRKDTQY. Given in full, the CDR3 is CASSLNRKDTQYF.

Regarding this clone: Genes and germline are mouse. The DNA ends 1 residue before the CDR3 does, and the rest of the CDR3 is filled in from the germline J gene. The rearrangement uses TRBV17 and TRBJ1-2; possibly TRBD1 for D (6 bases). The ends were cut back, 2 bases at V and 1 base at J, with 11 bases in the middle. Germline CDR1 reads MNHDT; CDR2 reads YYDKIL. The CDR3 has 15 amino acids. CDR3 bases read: TGTGCTAGCAGTAGAACGGCAGGGGTAAACTCCGACTACACC. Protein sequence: CASSRTAGVNSDYT. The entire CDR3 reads CASSRTAGVNSDYTF. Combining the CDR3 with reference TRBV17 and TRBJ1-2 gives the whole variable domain DTTVKQNPRYKLARVGKPVNLICSQTMNHDTMYWYQKKPNQAPKLLLFYYDKILNREADTFEKFQSSRPNNSFCSLYIGSAGLEYSAMYLCASSRTAGVNSDYTFGSGTRLLVI.

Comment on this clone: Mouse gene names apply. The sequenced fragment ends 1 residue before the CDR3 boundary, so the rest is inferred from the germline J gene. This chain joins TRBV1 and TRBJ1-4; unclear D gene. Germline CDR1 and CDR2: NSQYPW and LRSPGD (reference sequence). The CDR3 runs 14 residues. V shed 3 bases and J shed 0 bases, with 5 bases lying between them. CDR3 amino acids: CTCSAAISNERLFF. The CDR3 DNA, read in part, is TGCACCTGCAGTGCGGCAATTTCCAACGAAAGATTATTT.

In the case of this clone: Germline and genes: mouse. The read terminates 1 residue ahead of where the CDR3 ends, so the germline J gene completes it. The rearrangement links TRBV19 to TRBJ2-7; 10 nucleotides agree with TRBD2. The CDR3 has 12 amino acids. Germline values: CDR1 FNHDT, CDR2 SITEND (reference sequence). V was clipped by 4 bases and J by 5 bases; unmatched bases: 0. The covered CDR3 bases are TGTGCCAGCAGTGGGACTGGGGATGAACAGTAC. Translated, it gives CASSGTGDEQY. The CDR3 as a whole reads CASSGTGDEQYF.

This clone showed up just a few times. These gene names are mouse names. CDR3 protein: CASRGDSDYTF. The DNA read from the CDR3 is TGTGCCAGCCGGGGAGACTCCGACTACACC. This chain links TRBV13-2 with TRBJ1-2; no reliable D call. The sequence runs out 1 residue before the end of the CDR3; the remainder is reconstructed from the germline J gene. This CDR3 is built from 11 residues. Deletions cut 7 bases from V and 3 bases from J, with 7 bases between. Germline V gene data show CDR1 as NNHNN and CDR2 as SYGAGS (reference sequence).